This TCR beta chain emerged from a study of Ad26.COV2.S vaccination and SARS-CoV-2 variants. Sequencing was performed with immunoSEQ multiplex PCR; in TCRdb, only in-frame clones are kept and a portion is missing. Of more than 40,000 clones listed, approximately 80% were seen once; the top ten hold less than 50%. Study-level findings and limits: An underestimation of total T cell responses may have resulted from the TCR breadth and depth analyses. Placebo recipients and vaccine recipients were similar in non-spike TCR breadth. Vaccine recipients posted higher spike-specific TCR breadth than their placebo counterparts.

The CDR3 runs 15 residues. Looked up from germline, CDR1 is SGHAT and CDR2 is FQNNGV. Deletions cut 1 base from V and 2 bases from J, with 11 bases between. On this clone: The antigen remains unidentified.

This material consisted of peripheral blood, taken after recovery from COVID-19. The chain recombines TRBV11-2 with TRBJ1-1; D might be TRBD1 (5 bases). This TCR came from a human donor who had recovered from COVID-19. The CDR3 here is CASSLGGGGNTEAFF. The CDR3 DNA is TGTGCCAGCAGCTTAGGCGGCGGGGGAAACACTGAAGCTTTCTTT.